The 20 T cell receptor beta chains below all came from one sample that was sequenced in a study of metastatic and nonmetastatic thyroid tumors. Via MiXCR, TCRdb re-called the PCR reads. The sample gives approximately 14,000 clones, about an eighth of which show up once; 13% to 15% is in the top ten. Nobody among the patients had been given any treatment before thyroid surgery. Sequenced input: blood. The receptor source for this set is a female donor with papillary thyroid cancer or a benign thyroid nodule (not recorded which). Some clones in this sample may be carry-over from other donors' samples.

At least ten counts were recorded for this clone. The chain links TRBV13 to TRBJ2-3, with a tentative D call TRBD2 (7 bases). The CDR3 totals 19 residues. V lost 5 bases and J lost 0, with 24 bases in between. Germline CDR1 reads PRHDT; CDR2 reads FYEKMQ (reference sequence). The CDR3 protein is CASSPFVGGPARSTDTQYF. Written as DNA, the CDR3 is TGTGCCAGCAGCCCGTTTGTGGGGGGGCCTGCTAGGAGCACAGATACGCAGTATTTT. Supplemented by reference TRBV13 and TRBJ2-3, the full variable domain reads AAGVIQSPRHLIKEKRETATLKCYPIPRHDTVYWYQQGPGQDPQFLISFYEKMQSDKGSIPDRFSAQQFSDYHSELNMSSLELGDSALYFCASSPFVGGPARSTDTQYFGPGTRLTVL.

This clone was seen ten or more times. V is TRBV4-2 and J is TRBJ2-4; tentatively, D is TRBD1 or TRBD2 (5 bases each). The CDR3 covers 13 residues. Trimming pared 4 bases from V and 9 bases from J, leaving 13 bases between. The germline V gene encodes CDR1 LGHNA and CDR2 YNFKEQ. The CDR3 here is CASSPSIGGIQYF. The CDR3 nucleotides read TGTGCCAGCAGCCCCTCGATTGGGGGCATTCAGTACTTC.

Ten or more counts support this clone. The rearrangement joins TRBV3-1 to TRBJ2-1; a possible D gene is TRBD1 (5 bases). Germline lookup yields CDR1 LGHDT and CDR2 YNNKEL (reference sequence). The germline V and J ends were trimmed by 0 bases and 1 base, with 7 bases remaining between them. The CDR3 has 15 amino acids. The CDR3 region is CASSQEGVSYNEQFF. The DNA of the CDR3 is TGTGCCAGCAGCCAAGAAGGGGTTTCCTACAATGAGCAGTTCTTC.

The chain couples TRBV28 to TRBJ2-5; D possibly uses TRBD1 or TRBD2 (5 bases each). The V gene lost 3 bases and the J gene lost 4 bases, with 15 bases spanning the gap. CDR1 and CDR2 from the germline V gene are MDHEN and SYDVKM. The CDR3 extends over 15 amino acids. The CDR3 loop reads CASSFRDPGRETQYF. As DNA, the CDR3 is TGTGCCAGCAGTTTCAGGGACCCTGGTAGAGAGACCCAGTACTTC.

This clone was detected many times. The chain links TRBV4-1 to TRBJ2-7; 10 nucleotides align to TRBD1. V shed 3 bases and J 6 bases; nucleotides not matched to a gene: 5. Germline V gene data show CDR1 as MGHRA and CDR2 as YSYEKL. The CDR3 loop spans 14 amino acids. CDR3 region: CASSHAGTGVEQYF. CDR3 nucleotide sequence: TGCGCCAGCAGCCACGCCGGGACAGGGGTCGAGCAGTACTTC.

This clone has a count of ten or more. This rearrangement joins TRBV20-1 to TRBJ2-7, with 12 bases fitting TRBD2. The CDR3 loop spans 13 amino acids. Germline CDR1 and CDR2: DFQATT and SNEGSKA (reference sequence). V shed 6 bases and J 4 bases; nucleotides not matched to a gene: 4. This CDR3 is CSAKTSGRYEQYF. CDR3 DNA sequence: TGCAGTGCCAAGACTAGCGGGAGATACGAGCAGTACTTC.

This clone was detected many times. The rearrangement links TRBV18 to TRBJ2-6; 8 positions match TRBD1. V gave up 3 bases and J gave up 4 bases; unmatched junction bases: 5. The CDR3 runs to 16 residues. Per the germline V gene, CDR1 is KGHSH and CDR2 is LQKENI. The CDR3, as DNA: TGTGCCAGCTCACCCGTCAGGGGGCAAGGGGCCAACGTCCTGACTTTC. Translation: CASSPVRGQGANVLTF.

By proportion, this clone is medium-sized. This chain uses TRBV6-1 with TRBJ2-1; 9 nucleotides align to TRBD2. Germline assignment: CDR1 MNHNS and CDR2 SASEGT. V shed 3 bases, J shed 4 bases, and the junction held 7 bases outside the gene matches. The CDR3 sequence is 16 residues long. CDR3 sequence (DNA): TGTGCCAGCAGTGAGGCTAGCGGGGTGGGTTACAATGAGCAGTTCTTC. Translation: CASSEASGVGYNEQFF.

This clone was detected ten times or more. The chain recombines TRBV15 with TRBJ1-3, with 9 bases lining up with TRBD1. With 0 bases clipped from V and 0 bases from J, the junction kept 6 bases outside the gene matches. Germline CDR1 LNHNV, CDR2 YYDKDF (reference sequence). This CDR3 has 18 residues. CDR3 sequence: CATSRDILGQGSGNTIYF. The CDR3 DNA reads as TGTGCCACCAGCAGAGACATTCTGGGACAGGGCTCTGGAAACACCATATATTTT.

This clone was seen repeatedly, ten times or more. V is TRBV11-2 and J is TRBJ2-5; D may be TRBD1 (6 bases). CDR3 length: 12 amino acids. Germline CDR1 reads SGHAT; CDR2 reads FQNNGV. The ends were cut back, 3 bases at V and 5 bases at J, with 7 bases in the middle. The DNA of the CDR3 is TGTGCCAGCAGCTTTCAGGGGGAGACCCAGTACTTC. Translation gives CASSFQGETQYF.

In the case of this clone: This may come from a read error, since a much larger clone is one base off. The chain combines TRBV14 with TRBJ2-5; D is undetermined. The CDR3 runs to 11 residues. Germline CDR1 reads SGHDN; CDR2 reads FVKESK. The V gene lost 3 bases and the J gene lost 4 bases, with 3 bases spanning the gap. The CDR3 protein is CASSHVETQYF. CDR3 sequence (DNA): TGTGCCAGCAGCCACGTAGAGACCCAGTACTTC.

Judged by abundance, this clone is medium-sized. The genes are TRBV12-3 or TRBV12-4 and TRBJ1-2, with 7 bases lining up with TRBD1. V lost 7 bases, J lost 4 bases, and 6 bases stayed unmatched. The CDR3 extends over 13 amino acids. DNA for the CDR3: TGTGCCAGCACCCGGGACAGTCTCTATGGCTACACCTTC. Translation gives CASTRDSLYGYTF.

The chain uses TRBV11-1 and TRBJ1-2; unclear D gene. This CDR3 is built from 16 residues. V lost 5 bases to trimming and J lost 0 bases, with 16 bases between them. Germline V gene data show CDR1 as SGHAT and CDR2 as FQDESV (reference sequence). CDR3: CASSPGSLVANYGYTF. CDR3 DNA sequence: TGTGCCAGCAGCCCTGGTTCTCTTGTCGCTAACTATGGCTACACCTTC.

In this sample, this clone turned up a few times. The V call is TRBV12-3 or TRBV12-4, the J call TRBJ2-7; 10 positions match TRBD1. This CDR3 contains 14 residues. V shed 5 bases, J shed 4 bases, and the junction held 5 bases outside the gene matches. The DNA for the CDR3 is TGTGCCAGCAGTCGGGACAGGGGCGGGTACGAGCAGTACTTC. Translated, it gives CASSRDRGGYEQYF.

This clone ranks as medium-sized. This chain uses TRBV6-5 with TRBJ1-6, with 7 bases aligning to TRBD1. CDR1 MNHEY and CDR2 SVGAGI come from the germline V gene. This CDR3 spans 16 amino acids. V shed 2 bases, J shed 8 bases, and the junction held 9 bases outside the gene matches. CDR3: CASSYGKGAWDSPLHF. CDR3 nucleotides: TGTGCCAGCAGTTACGGGAAGGGGGCTTGGGATTCACCCCTCCACTTT.

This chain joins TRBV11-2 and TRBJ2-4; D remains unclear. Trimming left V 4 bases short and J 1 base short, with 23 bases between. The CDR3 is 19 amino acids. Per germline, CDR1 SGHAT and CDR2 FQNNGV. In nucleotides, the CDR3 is TGTGCCAGCAGCTCAAGTGGCAGCACCTCTACCGGGGCCAAAAACATTCAGTACTTC. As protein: CASSSSGSTSTGAKNIQYF.

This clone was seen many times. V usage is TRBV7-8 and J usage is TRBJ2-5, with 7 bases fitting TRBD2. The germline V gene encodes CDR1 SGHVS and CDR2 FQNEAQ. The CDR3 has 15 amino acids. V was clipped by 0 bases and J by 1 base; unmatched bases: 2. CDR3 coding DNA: TGTGCCAGCAGCTTAGCGGGGGGGATCCAAGAGACCCAGTACTTC. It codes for CASSLAGGIQETQYF.

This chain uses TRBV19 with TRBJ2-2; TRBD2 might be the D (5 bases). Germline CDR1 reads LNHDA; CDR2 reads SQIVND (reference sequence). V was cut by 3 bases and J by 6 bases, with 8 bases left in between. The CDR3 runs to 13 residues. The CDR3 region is CASSITGSGELFF. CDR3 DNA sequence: TGTGCCAGTAGTATCACGGGATCCGGGGAGCTGTTTTTT.

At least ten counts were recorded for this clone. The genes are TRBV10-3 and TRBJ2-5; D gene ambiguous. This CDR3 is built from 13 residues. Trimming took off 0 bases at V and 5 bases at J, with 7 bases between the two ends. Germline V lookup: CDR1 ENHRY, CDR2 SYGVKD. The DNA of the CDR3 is TGTGCCATCAGTGAGTCGGGCTGGGAGACCCAGTACTTC. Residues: CAISESGWETQYF.

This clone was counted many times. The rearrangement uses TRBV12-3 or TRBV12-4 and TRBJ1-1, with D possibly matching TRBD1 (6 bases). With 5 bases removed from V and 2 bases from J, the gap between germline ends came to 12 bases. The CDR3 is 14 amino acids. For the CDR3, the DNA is TGTGCCAGCAGTCCCGGGGGGCGAAACACTGAAGCTTTCTTT. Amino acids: CASSPGGRNTEAFF.